These 20 T cell receptor beta chains originate from one sample sequenced in a study of tumour-infiltrating T cells in Burkitt lymphoma. This table comes from immunoSEQ multiplex PCR, and its TCRdb copy is limited to in-frame clones, with some not included. This sample has 15,000 or so clones, with about 33% found just once. Material: tumor tissue. Receptor source: a human donor with diffuse large B-cell lymphoma.

The chain is built from TRBV18 and TRBJ2-2; D uncertain. CDR1 KGHSH and CDR2 LQKENI come from the germline V gene. V gave up 3 bases and J gave up 0 bases, with 11 bases separating them. There are 16 residues in the CDR3. The CDR3 bases are TGTGCCAGCTCACCCCTGGGGAACACGAACACCGGGGAGCTGTTTTTT. Amino acid sequence: CASSPLGNTNTGELFF.

In its sample, this clone was seen a few times. The V and J genes are TRBV10-3 and TRBJ2-7, with unresolved D. The CDR3 has 14 residues. V lost 2 bases and J 2 bases, leaving 10 bases between the germline ends. The germline V gene has CDR1 ENHRY and CDR2 SYGVKD. This CDR3 is CAISEGLAAYEQYF. CDR3 DNA: TGTGCCATCAGTGAGGGATTGGCAGCCTACGAGCAGTACTTC.

The chain uses TRBV4-1 and TRBJ2-1, with D maybe TRBD1 (7 bases). The germline CDR1 and CDR2 sequences are MGHRA and YSYEKL. The germline V and J ends were trimmed by 3 bases and 4 bases, with 19 bases remaining between them. This CDR3 has 17 amino acids. The CDR3 is CASSQGLASGGYNEQFF. The CDR3 region has the DNA TGCGCCAGCAGCCAGGGTCTAGCCTCAGGGGGGTACAATGAGCAGTTCTTC.

This chain uses TRBV29-1 with TRBJ2-5, with a tentative D call TRBD1 (6 bases). The CDR3 consists of 12 residues. V was pared by 7 bases and J by 4 bases, with 13 bases between. CDR1 and CDR2 (germline): SQVTM, ANQGSEA. CDR3 DNA sequence: TGCAGCGCTTCCGCAGGGGCAGAGACCCAGTACTTC. It specifies CSASAGAETQYF.

The rearrangement links TRBV7-7 to TRBJ2-7; weak D call: TRBD1 (5 bases). The CDR3 runs to 15 residues. Trimming stripped 1 base from V and 5 bases from J, with 15 bases between. In germline, CDR1 is SSHAT, CDR2 FNYEAQ (reference sequence). Here the CDR3 reads CASSLGVAGRHEQYF. The CDR3 DNA sequence: TGTGCCAGCAGCTTAGGGGTGGCAGGGCGTCACGAGCAGTACTTC.

The chain couples TRBV27 to TRBJ1-2; D possibly corresponds to TRBD1 (5 bases). With 3 bases removed from V and 4 bases from J, the gap between germline ends came to 9 bases. CDR1 is MNHEY and CDR2 is SMNVEV in the germline V gene (reference sequence). The CDR3 covers 13 residues. The CDR3: CASSFDSIYGYTF. DNA for the CDR3: TGTGCCAGCAGTTTTGACAGTATCTATGGCTACACCTTC.

The rearrangement joins TRBV9 to TRBJ2-1; D perhaps matches TRBD2 (6 bases). The CDR3 loop spans 15 amino acids. V gave up 5 bases and J gave up 3 bases, with 15 bases separating them. Germline V gene sequence: CDR1 SGDLS, CDR2 YYNGEE. The CDR3 here is CASSDPMRGYNEQFF. CDR3 DNA sequence: TGTGCCAGCAGTGACCCTATGCGGGGCTACAATGAGCAGTTCTTC.

This clone was counted a few times. The chain's CDR3 is CASSRVMNTGELFF. Written as DNA, the CDR3 is TGTGCCAGCAGCCGAGTGATGAACACCGGGGAGCTGTTTTTT. The V gene is TRBV9, the J gene TRBJ2-2; D unclear. The V and J ends lost 4 bases and 1 base respectively, with 8 bases between them. Germline V gene lookup returns CDR1 SGDLS and CDR2 YYNGEE. This CDR3 has 14 amino acids. Full variable domain (outside the CDR3, taken from reference TRBV9 and TRBJ2-2): DSGVTQTPKHLITATGQRVTLRCSPRSGDLSVYWYQQSLDQGLQFLIQYYNGEERAKGNILERFSAQQFPDLHSELNLSSLELGDSALYFCASSRVMNTGELFFGEGSRLTVL.

The genes are TRBV5-6 and TRBJ1-3; possibly TRBD1 for D (5 bases). The CDR3 has 14 residues. Germline V gene data show CDR1 as SGHDT and CDR2 as YYEEEE. V gave up 4 bases and J gave up 3 bases, with 11 bases separating them. Written as DNA, the CDR3 is TGTGCCAGCAGCAAGGGGACCGGTGGAAACACCATATATTTT. Its protein is CASSKGTGGNTIYF.

This clone has only a few counts. The chain links TRBV7-9 to TRBJ2-3; tentatively, D is TRBD2 (6 bases). The CDR3 loop spans 14 amino acids. V was clipped by 3 bases and J by 2 bases, with 9 bases between them. Germline V CDR1 and CDR2: SEHNR, FQNEAQ (reference sequence). This chain's CDR3 is CASSLGGVTDTQYF. The CDR3 coding sequence is TGTGCCAGCAGCTTGGGCGGGGTCACAGATACGCAGTATTTT.

The chain carries TRBV25-1 and TRBJ2-7; 13 bases match TRBD2. From germline, CDR1 is MGHDK and CDR2 SYGVNS. V was clipped by 6 bases and J by 6 bases; unmatched bases: 2. The CDR3 is made up of 13 amino acids. The CDR3 protein is CASRGTSGTEQYF. In DNA form, the CDR3 reads TGTGCCAGCAGGGGGACTAGCGGGACCGAGCAGTACTTC.

This clone has just a few counts. The chain combines TRBV14 with TRBJ1-2; TRBD1 aligns across 9 bases. After removal of 1 base from V and 7 bases from J, the junction contained 1 base not matched to a gene. Looked up from germline, CDR1 is SGHDN and CDR2 is FVKESK. CDR3 length equals 13 residues. CDR3 DNA sequence: TGTGCCAGCAGCCAAGGGACAGGGGTTGGCTACACCTTC. Its protein product is CASSQGTGVGYTF.

The chain employs TRBV9 and TRBJ1-2; no reliable D call. Germline loops: CDR1 SGDLS, CDR2 YYNGEE. Trimming took 4 bases from V and 3 from J, leaving 7 bases between them. The CDR3 sequence is 12 residues long. Here the CDR3 DNA reads TGTGCCAGCAGCTCATACGACTATGGCTACACCTTC. This sequence encodes CASSSYDYGYTF.

This rearrangement joins TRBV27 to TRBJ1-5, with D tentatively TRBD1 (6 bases). CDR1 and CDR2 (germline): MNHEY, SMNVEV (reference sequence). This CDR3 has 16 residues. The V and J ends lost 6 bases and 1 base respectively, with 16 bases between them. The CDR3 loop is CASSPRQEVSNQPQHF. CDR3 bases: TGTGCCAGCAGCCCTCGACAGGAGGTCAGCAATCAGCCCCAGCATTTT.

The chain recombines TRBV9 with TRBJ2-7, with a weak D call TRBD1 (6 bases). Trimming pared 4 bases from V and 0 bases from J, leaving 14 bases between. CDR3 length: 15 residues. Germline CDR1 reads SGDLS; CDR2 reads YYNGEE. The CDR3 protein is CASSRTDAFSYEQYF. The CDR3 DNA reads TGTGCCAGCAGCCGGACAGATGCCTTCTCCTACGAGCAGTACTTC.

The sample holds a few counts of this clone. The chain is built from TRBV7-9 and TRBJ2-2, with 9 bases identical to TRBD1. V trimming: 5 bases; J trimming: 5 bases; junction bases outside the gene matches: 3. The CDR3 loop spans 14 amino acids. Germline CDR1 is SEHNR and CDR2 is FQNEAQ (reference sequence). The CDR3 loop is CASSTTGGTGELFF. CDR3 nucleotide sequence: TGTGCCAGCAGCACGACAGGGGGGACCGGGGAGCTGTTTTTT.

This clone has a handful of counts. The V gene is TRBV28, the J gene TRBJ2-3, with 11 bases fitting TRBD2. CDR1 is MDHEN and CDR2 is SYDVKM in the germline V gene. With V trimmed by 2 bases and J by 4 bases, 8 bases remained unmatched. The CDR3 length is 17 residues. The DNA for the CDR3 is TGTGCCAGCAGTTTAAGCGGTAGCGGGAGGGAAGCAGATACGCAGTATTTT. Its translation is CASSLSGSGREADTQYF.

The chain employs TRBV11-2 and TRBJ2-7, with D perhaps matching TRBD1 (5 bases). V dropped 5 bases and J dropped 4 bases, with 12 bases sitting between them. The CDR3 extends over 13 amino acids. Per the germline V gene, CDR1 is SGHAT and CDR2 is FQNNGV. The CDR3 reads CASSPGHLYEQYF. The CDR3 DNA reads as TGTGCCAGCAGCCCCGGACATCTTTACGAGCAGTACTTC.

This clone came up a few times. This chain connects TRBV27 to TRBJ2-6, with TRBD2 as a possible D gene (6 bases). The germline CDR1 and CDR2 sequences are MNHEY and SMNVEV (reference sequence). Trimming shortened V by 4 bases and J by 1 base, and 17 bases separated the two germline ends. There are 18 residues in the CDR3. The CDR3 loop reads CASSYWGGTGSGANVLTF. The CDR3 nucleotides are TGTGCCAGCAGTTACTGGGGAGGAACAGGTTCTGGGGCCAACGTCCTGACTTTC.

The chain links TRBV30 to TRBJ1-4, with 10 bases lining up with TRBD1. Germline CDR1 GTSNPN, CDR2 SVGIG (reference sequence). This CDR3 contains 14 residues. The V segment lost 3 bases and the J segment 6 bases; nucleotides outside the gene matches: 4. The CDR3 DNA follows: TGTGCCTGGAGGCGCGGGACAGGGGATGAAAAACTGTTTTTT. Protein sequence: CAWRRGTGDEKLFF. Combining the CDR3 with reference TRBV30 and TRBJ1-4 gives the whole variable domain SQTIHQWPATLVQPVGSPLSLECTVEGTSNPNLYWYRQAAGRGLQLLFYSVGIGQISSEVPQNLSASRPQDRQFILSSKKLLLSDSGFYLCAWRRGTGDEKLFFGSGTQLSVL.